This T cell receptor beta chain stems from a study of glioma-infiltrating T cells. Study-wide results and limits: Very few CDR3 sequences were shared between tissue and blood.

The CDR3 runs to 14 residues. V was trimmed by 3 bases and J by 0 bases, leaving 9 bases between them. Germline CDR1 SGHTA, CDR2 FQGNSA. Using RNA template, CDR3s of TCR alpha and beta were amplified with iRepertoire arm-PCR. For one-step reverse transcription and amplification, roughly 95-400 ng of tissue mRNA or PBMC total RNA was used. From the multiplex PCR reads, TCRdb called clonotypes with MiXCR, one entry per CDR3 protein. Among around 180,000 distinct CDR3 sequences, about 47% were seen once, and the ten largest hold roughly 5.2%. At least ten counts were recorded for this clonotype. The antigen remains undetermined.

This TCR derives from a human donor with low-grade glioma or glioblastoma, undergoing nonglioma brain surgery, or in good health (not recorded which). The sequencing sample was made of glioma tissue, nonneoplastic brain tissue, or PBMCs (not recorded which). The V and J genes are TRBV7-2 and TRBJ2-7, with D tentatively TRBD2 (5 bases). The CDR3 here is CASSFTGNSYEQYF. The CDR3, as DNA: TGTGCCAGCAGCTTCACCGGGAACTCCTACGAGCAGTACTTC.